Presented here are 25 T cell receptor beta chains from one specimen sequenced in a study of T cell clones after liver transplantation. Clones were sequenced by immunoSEQ multiplex PCR, and TCRdb holds only the in-frame ones, with some missing. The sample lists fewer than 85,000 clones, about 80% occurring once. The sequenced sample was CD4+ T cells from blood, obtained 12 months after liver transplant. These receptors were obtained from a human patient who received a liver transplant. Some T cells may be graft donor cells.

V and J are TRBV5-1 and TRBJ2-5; a weak D match, TRBD1 (6 bases). Germline V gives CDR1 SGHRS, CDR2 YFSETQ. V was clipped by 4 bases and J by 5 bases, with 18 bases between them. This CDR3 is built from 15 residues. The CDR3 nucleotides read TGCGCCAGCAGCCCCCAAGCGACAGGTCTGGAGACCCAGTACTTC. It yields the protein CASSPQATGLETQYF. The full variable domain, in which reference TRBV5-1 and TRBJ2-5 provide the parts outside the CDR3, is KAGVTQTPRYLIKTRGQQVTLSCSPISGHRSVSWYQQTPGQGLQFLFEYFSETQRNKGNFPGRFSGRQFSNSRSEMNVSTLELGDSALYLCASSPQATGLETQYFGPGTRLLVL.

A word on this clone: Distinct nucleotide sequences in the sample also encode this CDR3. V is TRBV7-2 and J is TRBJ1-2; 7 nucleotides agree with TRBD1. The ends lost 1 base at V and 4 bases at J; junction bases unmatched: 0. This CDR3 has 13 amino acids. Per germline, CDR1 SGHTA and CDR2 FQGNSA. The CDR3 bases are TGTGCCAGCAGCTTAGGACAGGGCTATGGCTACACCTTC. This codes for CASSLGQGYGYTF.

V gene TRBV28 combines with J gene TRBJ1-2, with 10 bases identical to TRBD1. The germline CDR1 and CDR2 sequences are MDHEN and SYDVKM. The CDR3 contains 13 residues. CDR3 region: CALDRGLNYGYTF. In nucleotides, the CDR3 is TGTGCACTCGACAGGGGGCTTAACTATGGCTACACCTTC.

The J gene is TRBJ1-2, the V gene TRBV7-2; no clear D gene. There are 14 residues in the CDR3. Trimming took 1 base from V and 4 from J, leaving 10 bases between them. Germline CDR1 reads SGHTA; CDR2 reads FQGNSA. CDR3 residues: CASSLDRATYGYTF. CDR3 DNA sequence: TGTGCCAGCAGCTTAGACCGGGCGACCTATGGCTACACCTTC.

V and J are TRBV5-1 and TRBJ1-2, with D uncertain. The CDR3 sequence is 13 residues long. Germline values: CDR1 SGHRS, CDR2 YFSETQ. Trimming took off 0 bases at V and 7 bases at J, with 10 bases between the two ends. The DNA for the CDR3 is TGCGCCAGCAGCTTGGAAGGGAAGCTTGGCTACACCTTC. Translating it yields CASSLEGKLGYTF. The full variable domain, completed using reference TRBV5-1 and TRBJ1-2, is KAGVTQTPRYLIKTRGQQVTLSCSPISGHRSVSWYQQTPGQGLQFLFEYFSETQRNKGNFPGRFSGRQFSNSRSEMNVSTLELGDSALYLCASSLEGKLGYTFGSGTRLTVV.

There are a few counts of this clone. The rearrangement joins TRBV28 to TRBJ1-4; TRBD1 is a possible D gene (6 bases). This CDR3 has 17 residues. V was trimmed by 2 bases and J by 8 bases, leaving 21 bases between them. CDR1 is MDHEN and CDR2 is SYDVKM in the germline V gene. The CDR3 DNA reads as TGTGCCAGCAGTTTAAGAGTTGGGGCAGGGGTAGGAGAAAAACTGTTTTTT. Translated, it gives CASSLRVGAGVGEKLFF.

This clone was detected a few times. The chain uses TRBV5-8 and TRBJ2-5; perhaps TRBD1 as D (5 bases). The ends were cut back, 6 bases at V and 1 base at J, with 10 bases in the middle. The CDR3 is 13 amino acids. The V gene's germline CDR1 is SGHTS and CDR2 YDEGEE. CDR3 coding DNA: TGTGCCAGCATCTGGGGCGTCCAAGAGACCCAGTACTTC. The encoded protein is CASIWGVQETQYF.

V gene TRBV5-1 combines with J gene TRBJ1-3; D is undetermined. This CDR3 is 13 amino acids long. Germline loops: CDR1 SGHRS, CDR2 YFSETQ. V shed 5 bases and J shed 0 bases, with 6 bases lying between them. Here the CDR3 reads CASSSNSGNTIYF. The CDR3 coding sequence is TGCGCCAGCAGTTCTAACTCTGGAAACACCATATATTTT.

The chain employs TRBV5-1 and TRBJ2-1; 9 nucleotides align to TRBD2. V lost 0 bases and J lost 4; bases outside the gene matches: 2. CDR3 length: 15 residues. Germline V gene sequence: CDR1 SGHRS, CDR2 YFSETQ. CDR3 region: CASSLVAGVYNEQFF. DNA for the CDR3: TGCGCCAGCAGCTTGGTAGCGGGAGTTTACAATGAGCAGTTCTTC.

V is TRBV6-6 and J is TRBJ1-5, with D possibly being TRBD1 (5 bases). This CDR3 comprises 14 residues. The germline V gene encodes CDR1 MNHNY and CDR2 SVGAGI (reference sequence). V lost 3 bases, J lost 4 bases, and 10 bases lay in between. As DNA, the CDR3 is TGTGCCAGCAGTTATTCAGAGGGGAATCAGCCCCAGCATTTT. It codes for CASSYSEGNQPQHF.

The rearrangement uses TRBV2 and TRBJ1-1, with D tentatively TRBD1 (5 bases). From germline, CDR1 is SNHLY and CDR2 FYNNEI. Trimming removed 6 bases at V and 4 bases at J, with 12 bases between. The CDR3 covers 13 residues. This CDR3 reads CASRELTATEAFF. In nucleotides, the CDR3 is TGTGCCAGCAGGGAATTGACAGCCACTGAAGCTTTCTTT.

This clone was observed once. The chain combines TRBV13 with TRBJ2-3; 11 bases fit TRBD2. Germline CDR1 reads PRHDT; CDR2 reads FYEKMQ (reference sequence). With 1 base clipped from V and 6 bases from J, the junction kept 6 bases outside the gene matches. This CDR3 is built from 16 residues. This chain's CDR3 is CASSLAALAGADTQYF. CDR3 sequence (DNA): TGTGCCAGCAGCTTAGCGGCACTAGCGGGAGCCGATACGCAGTATTTT.

The rearrangement joins TRBV7-9 to TRBJ2-1, with 8 bases aligning to TRBD2. CDR1 and CDR2 (germline): SEHNR, FQNEAQ (reference sequence). V was clipped by 5 bases and J by 3 bases; unmatched bases: 9. There are 16 residues in the CDR3. The CDR3 DNA reads TGTGCCAGCAGCACCAGCGGGAGAGGGCTCTACAATGAGCAGTTCTTC. This codes for CASSTSGRGLYNEQFF. Supplemented by reference TRBV7-9 and TRBJ2-1, the full variable domain reads DTGVSQNPRHKITKRGQNVTFRCDPISEHNRLYWYRQTLGQGPEFLTYFQNEAQLEKSRLLSDRFSAERPKGSFSTLEIQRTEQGDSAMYLCASSTSGRGLYNEQFFGPGTRLTVL.

The rearrangement links TRBV2 to TRBJ1-4; 8 bases agree with TRBD1. The CDR3 consists of 11 residues. The V gene end was trimmed by 4 bases and the J gene end by 17 bases; junction bases not matched to a gene: 6. The germline V gene has CDR1 SNHLY and CDR2 FYNNEI. Here the CDR3 DNA reads TGTGCCAGCAGTGCCCGACAGGGGTTTTTTTTT. As protein: CASSARQGFFF.

The chain recombines TRBV5-6 with TRBJ2-6, with 8 nucleotides matching TRBD1. After removal of 5 bases from V and 0 bases from J, the junction contained 10 bases not matched to a gene. In germline, CDR1 is SGHDT, CDR2 YYEEEE. This CDR3 spans 18 amino acids. The CDR3 here is CASRGTGAGYSGANVLTF. The CDR3 nucleotides read TGTGCCAGCAGGGGGACAGGAGCCGGTTACTCTGGGGCCAACGTCCTGACTTTC.

The CDR3 spells CASSPQGAVGYGYTF. The CDR3 coding sequence is TGTGCCAGCAGTCCCCAGGGGGCGGTTGGCTATGGCTACACCTTC. The chain recombines TRBV7-2 with TRBJ1-2; 8 nucleotides agree with TRBD1. Germline CDR1 and CDR2: SGHTA and FQGNSA. J gave up 4 bases and V 6 bases, and 10 bases lay outside the gene matches. This CDR3 region has 15 residues.

The chain carries TRBV5-4 and TRBJ2-6; D ambiguous. This CDR3 has 18 amino acids. In germline, CDR1 is SGHNT, CDR2 YYREEE (reference sequence). Trimming pared 6 bases from V and 5 bases from J, leaving 24 bases between. As DNA, the CDR3 is TGTGCCAGCACCTCCCACGTACCAGAACAAAGTCGGGCCAACGTCCTGACTTTC. It translates to CASTSHVPEQSRANVLTF. The complete variable domain, with remaining parts taken from reference TRBV5-4 and TRBJ2-6, reads ETGVTQSPTHLIKTRGQQVTLRCSSQSGHNTVSWYQQALGQGPQFIFQYYREEENGRGNFPPRFSGLQFPNYSSELNVNALELDDSALYLCASTSHVPEQSRANVLTFGAGSRLTVL.

CDR3 DNA: TGTGCCAGTAGTATGAGGAGCAACTCTGGAAACACCATATATTTT. It specifies CASSMRSNSGNTIYF. The chain employs TRBV19 and TRBJ1-3; D gene uncertain. Germline CDR1 is LNHDA and CDR2 is SQIVND (reference sequence). Trimming took 3 bases from V and 0 from J, leaving 9 bases between them. CDR3 length: 15 amino acids.

The chain has TRBV6-5 and TRBJ2-1; possibly TRBD2 for D (6 bases). The CDR3 contains 15 residues. With 0 bases removed from V and 5 bases from J, the gap between germline ends came to 11 bases. The germline V gene encodes CDR1 MNHEY and CDR2 SVGAGI. CDR3 in DNA: TGTGCCAGCAGTTACTCCCTAGCGCGGAACAATGAGCAGTTCTTC. Its protein product is CASSYSLARNNEQFF.

This chain uses TRBV25-1 with TRBJ1-2; D is unresolved. Looked up from germline, CDR1 is MGHDK and CDR2 is SYGVNS. Trimming stripped 6 bases from V and 8 bases from J, with 19 bases between. The CDR3 length is 14 residues. The CDR3 bases are TGTGCCAGCAGACCCTCCGGCGGTCGAGAGGGCTACACCTTC. Translation gives CASRPSGGREGYTF.

The chain is built from TRBV5-1 and TRBJ2-2; D call uncertain. The CDR3 runs 15 residues. V was clipped by 2 bases and J by 2 bases, with 10 bases between them. The germline gives CDR1 SGHRS, CDR2 YFSETQ. The CDR3 DNA sequence: TGCGCCAGCAGCTTTTTAGTCAGCAACACCGGGGAGCTGTTTTTT. Its translation is CASSFLVSNTGELFF.

The rearrangement links TRBV5-1 to TRBJ1-3, with D possibly being TRBD1 (6 bases). Trimming took 2 bases from V and 0 from J, leaving 12 bases between them. Germline CDR1 and CDR2: SGHRS and YFSETQ. This CDR3 has 16 residues. The chain's CDR3 is CASSFGQPTSGNTIYF. The CDR3 coding sequence is TGCGCCAGCAGCTTCGGACAGCCGACCTCTGGAAACACCATATATTTT.

This clone was observed a single time. This chain connects TRBV19 to TRBJ1-3; TRBD1 might be the D (6 bases). Germline values: CDR1 LNHDA, CDR2 SQIVND (reference sequence). The ends were cut back, 6 bases at V and 1 base at J, with 16 bases in the middle. The CDR3 totals 16 residues. The CDR3 DNA reads TGTGCCAGTAGCCACAGGGATCTAGAATCTGGAAACACCATATATTTT. Protein: CASSHRDLESGNTIYF.

With regard to this clone: Other DNA sequences from this sample encode an identical CDR3 as well. The chain uses TRBV7-6 and TRBJ2-5; D gene uncertain. V shed 2 bases and J shed 1 base, with 5 bases lying between them. In germline, CDR1 is SGHVS, CDR2 FNYEAQ. This CDR3 is 13 amino acids long. The CDR3 reads CASSLWTQETQYF. The CDR3 nucleotides read TGTGCCAGCAGCTTATGGACCCAAGAGACCCAGTACTTC.

This chain joins TRBV6-1 and TRBJ1-5; 9 bases are a match to TRBD1. The CDR3 loop spans 15 amino acids. V shed 4 bases and J 11 bases; nucleotides not matched to a gene: 12. Germline-derived CDR1 and CDR2 are MNHNS and SASEGT. CDR3 nucleotides: TGTGCCAGCAGTGGGGTCAGGACAGGGGATCTGGCCCAGCATTTT. Amino acid sequence: CASSGVRTGDLAQHF.